This T cell receptor (beta chain) emerged from a study of blood T cell repertoires in COVID-19. On the study more broadly: The United States, Italy and Spain supplied acute and convalescent COVID-19 samples.

The V end lost 2 bases, the J end lost 19 bases, and 18 bases lay between the germline ends. This CDR3 spans 13 amino acids. CDR1 SNHLY and CDR2 FYNNEI come from the germline V gene. In terms of age and location, participants ranged from roughly 18 to 95 years and lived in under 30 US areas. Libraries were prepared by immunoSEQ multiplex PCR; TCRdb keeps only in-frame clonotypes and omits some of them. The sample has over 300,000 clones, 70% to 90% seen once. The chain uses TRBV2 and TRBJ1-6, with a possible D match to TRBD1 (5 bases). Sequencing was performed on PBMCs or T cells enriched from blood (not recorded which). The TCR sequence derives from a man aged 25 to 45 who had recovered from COVID-19. This CDR3 is CASSEYRATGPHF. The CDR3 DNA reads TGTGCCAGCAGTGAATACCGGGCTACAGGCCCTCACTTT.